This T cell receptor (beta chain) was sequenced for a study of blood T cell repertoires in COVID-19. About the research overall: There were acute and convalescent COVID-19 samples, and they came from the United States, Italy and Spain. PBMCs, B-cell-depleted T cells, or T cells were the source of the cDNA or gDNA that made up the material.

In the original analysis: The assay estimated nucleated cells by amplifying reference gene primers. Some clones are missing from TCRdb's copy, which holds only in-frame ones; the method was immunoSEQ multiplex PCR. D and trimming come from the DNA, and the V and J calls and clone size come from that table. This table holds under 200,000 clones, approximately 80% found once. Deletions cut 4 bases from V and 3 bases from J, with 13 bases between. CDR3 length: 14 amino acids. The germline gives CDR1 SGHNT, CDR2 YYREEE (reference sequence). The chain recombines TRBV5-4 with TRBJ1-1; D uncertain. Material: peripheral blood. This clonotype was sampled from a woman at least 80 years old with active or convalescent COVID-19. The CDR3 loop is CASSPSGLYTEAFF. The CDR3 DNA reads TGTGCCAGCAGCCCGAGCGGGCTATACACTGAAGCTTTCTTT.